This paragraph reports one TCR beta chain. Per the study methods: Amplified reference gene primers provided the basis for estimating nucleated cell counts. Clones were sequenced by immunoSEQ multiplex PCR, and TCRdb holds only the in-frame ones, with some missing. The V and J calls and the clone size are those of that table, but D and trimming were determined from the DNA. The table includes 290,000 or so clones, nearly 90% detected once. The data derive from a study of blood T cell repertoires in COVID-19. About the study: Samples of COVID-19 (acute and convalescent) were obtained from the United States, Italy and Spain. T cells, B-cell-depleted T cells, or PBMCs supplied cDNA or gDNA.

V dropped 0 bases and J dropped 4; count of bases not matched to a gene: 6. The CDR3 covers 17 residues. The V gene's germline CDR1 is LGHDT and CDR2 YNNKEL (reference sequence). Study members were between about 18 and 95 years old and lived in 24 US regions. Sample: PBMCs or T cells enriched from blood (not recorded which). The sequence came from a woman aged 18 to 35 with acute COVID-19. This chain uses TRBV3-1 (or the pseudogene TRBV3-2) with TRBJ2-1; 10 nucleotides match TRBD2. This CDR3 is CASSQDGWTSGYNEQFF. The CDR3 nucleotides are TGTGCCAGCAGCCAAGATGGGTGGACTAGCGGATACAATGAGCAGTTCTTC.